What follows is one T cell receptor beta chain and its context. Its target is not known. The CDR3 contains 17 residues. V lost 3 bases to trimming and J lost 10 bases; unmatched junction nucleotides: 13. From germline, CDR1 is SGHRS and CDR2 YFSETQ. This specimen belongs to a study of cytomegalovirus exposure and HLA in healthy donors. Study as a whole: The approximately 690 first-cohort repertoires and the 95 to 150 validation repertoires shared the same platform, a later analysis reported.

Study conclusions and caveats: Most TCR sequences proved rare, with some public TCRs found in many donors. The listing of roughly 160 TCR beta chains classed them as cytomegalovirus-associated.

Here immunoSEQ multiplex PCR was the method, and the copy in TCRdb shows in-frame clones only, minus some. The repertoire consists of approximately 280,000 clones, with roughly 85% occurring once and the leading ten covering around 1%. The chain combines TRBV5-1 with TRBJ2-1; 13 positions agree with TRBD2. The origin of this receptor is a woman between 18 and 30 years old in good health and CMV-seronegative. Input material: PBMCs. CDR3: CASSSRLAGGSKGEQFF. The CDR3 DNA follows: TGCGCCAGCAGCTCTAGACTAGCGGGAGGCTCGAAAGGAGAGCAGTTCTTC.